This T cell receptor beta chain was identified during a study of tumor-infiltrating lymphocytes in primary liver carcinoma. As concerns this clonotype: This could be a read error, since a much larger clone is one nucleotide away.

Blood RNA originated from unsorted whole blood, with germline DNA additionally extracted. Chronic HBV infection affected patients, none of whom had received treatment. The CDR3 covers 14 residues. Per germline, CDR1 MNHEY and CDR2 SVGAGI. The authors made TCR beta cDNA from around 500 ng total RNA with a constant-region primer. Three nested multiplex PCR rounds, a slightly modified ARM-PCR method, built the TCR beta libraries. Both of the initial two PCR rounds ran for about 9 cycles and employed TRBV1-TRBV30 forward primers alongside a C-beta reverse primer. MiXCR was run by TCRdb on the multiplex PCR reads, yielding one entry per CDR3 protein. This sample yields 320,000 or so distinct CDR3 sequences, of which roughly two thirds are seen a single time; roughly 9% belongs to the top ten.

The source is a man in his forties with primary liver carcinoma and hepatitis B virus infection. This chain links TRBV6-5 with TRBJ1-1; 7 bases agree with TRBD1. Sequenced: peripheral blood. This chain's CDR3 is CASSYGTVNSEAFF. In DNA, the CDR3 is TGTGCCAGCAGTTACGGGACAGTGAACTCTGAAGCTTTCTTT.